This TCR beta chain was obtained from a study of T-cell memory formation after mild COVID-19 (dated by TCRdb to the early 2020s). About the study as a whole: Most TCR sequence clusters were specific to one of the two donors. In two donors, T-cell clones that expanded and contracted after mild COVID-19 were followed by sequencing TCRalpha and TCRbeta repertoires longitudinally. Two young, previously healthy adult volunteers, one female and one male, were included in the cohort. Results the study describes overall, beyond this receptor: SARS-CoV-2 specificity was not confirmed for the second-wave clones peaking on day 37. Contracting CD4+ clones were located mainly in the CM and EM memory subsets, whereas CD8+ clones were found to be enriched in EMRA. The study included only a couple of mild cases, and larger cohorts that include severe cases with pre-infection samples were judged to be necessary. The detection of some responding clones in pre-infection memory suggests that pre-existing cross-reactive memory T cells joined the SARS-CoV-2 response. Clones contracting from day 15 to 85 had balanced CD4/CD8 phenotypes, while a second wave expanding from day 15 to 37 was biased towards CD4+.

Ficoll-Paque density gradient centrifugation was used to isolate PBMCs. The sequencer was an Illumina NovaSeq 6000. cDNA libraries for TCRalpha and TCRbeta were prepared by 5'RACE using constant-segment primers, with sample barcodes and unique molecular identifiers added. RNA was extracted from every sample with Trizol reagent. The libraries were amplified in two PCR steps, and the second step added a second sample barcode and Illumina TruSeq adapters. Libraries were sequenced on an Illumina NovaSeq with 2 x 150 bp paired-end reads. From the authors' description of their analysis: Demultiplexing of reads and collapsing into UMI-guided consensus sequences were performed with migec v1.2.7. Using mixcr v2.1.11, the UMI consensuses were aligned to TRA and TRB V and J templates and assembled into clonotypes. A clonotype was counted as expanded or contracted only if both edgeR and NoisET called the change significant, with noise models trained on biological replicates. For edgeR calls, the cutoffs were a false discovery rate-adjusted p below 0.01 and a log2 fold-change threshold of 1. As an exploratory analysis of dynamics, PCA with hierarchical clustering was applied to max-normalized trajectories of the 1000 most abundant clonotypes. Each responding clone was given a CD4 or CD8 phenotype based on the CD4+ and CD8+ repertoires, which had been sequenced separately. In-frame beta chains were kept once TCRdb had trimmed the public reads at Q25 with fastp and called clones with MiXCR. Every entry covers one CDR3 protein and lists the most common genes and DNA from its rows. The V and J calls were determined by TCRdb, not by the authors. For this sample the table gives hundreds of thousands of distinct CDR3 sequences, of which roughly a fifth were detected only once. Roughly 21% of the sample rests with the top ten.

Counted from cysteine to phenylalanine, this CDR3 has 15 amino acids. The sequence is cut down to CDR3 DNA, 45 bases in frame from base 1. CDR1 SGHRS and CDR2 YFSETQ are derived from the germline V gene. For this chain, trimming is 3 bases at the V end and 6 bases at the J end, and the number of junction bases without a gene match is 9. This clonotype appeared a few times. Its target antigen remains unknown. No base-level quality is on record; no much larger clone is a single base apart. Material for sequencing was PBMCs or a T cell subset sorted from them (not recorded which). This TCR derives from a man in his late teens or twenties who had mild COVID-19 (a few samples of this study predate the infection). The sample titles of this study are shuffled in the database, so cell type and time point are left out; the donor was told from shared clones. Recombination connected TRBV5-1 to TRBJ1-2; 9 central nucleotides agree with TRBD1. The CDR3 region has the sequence CASSSRPDRGDGYTF. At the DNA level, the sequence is TGCGCCAGCAGCTCCAGGCCGGACAGGGGCGATGGCTACACCTTC.